These 13 T cell receptor beta chains originate from one sample sequenced in a study of T cell responses to AZD1222 COVID-19 vaccine. Using immunoSEQ multiplex PCR, the repertoire was profiled, and TCRdb retains in-frame clones only, with some absent. The top ten clones hold about 3.8% of a sample with approximately 140,000 clones, 82% of them seen once. The sequencing used peripheral blood, collected on day 0 of MenACWY control vaccination. The receptors here all came from an adult in good health.

This chain uses TRBV5-1 with TRBJ2-1; 10 bases match TRBD2. Germline CDR1 is SGHRS and CDR2 is YFSETQ. V lost 0 bases, J lost 6 bases, and 12 bases stayed unmatched. The CDR3 has 18 residues. The CDR3 region has the DNA TGCGCCAGCAGCTTGGTAGTAGCGGGGGGTTTCAGGGTCAATGAGCAGTTCTTC. Translated: CASSLVVAGGFRVNEQFF.

This clone was picked up a small number of times. V gene TRBV6-5 combines with J gene TRBJ2-2; D tentatively reads TRBD1 or TRBD2 (5 bases each). Trimming shortened V by 0 bases and J by 3 bases, and 11 bases separated the two germline ends. CDR1 is MNHEY, CDR2 SVGAGI, per germline. This CDR3 is built from 16 residues. CDR3: CASSYSLPGHTGELFF. The CDR3 coding sequence is TGTGCCAGCAGTTACTCGCTCCCGGGACACACCGGGGAGCTGTTTTTT.

The chain has TRBV27 and TRBJ1-5, with 10 bases identical to TRBD1. The CDR3 extends over 17 amino acids. Germline CDR1 reads MNHEY; CDR2 reads SMNVEV (reference sequence). After removal of 6 bases from V and 3 bases from J, the junction contained 11 bases not matched to a gene. CDR3 in amino acids: CASSDFWTGGLNQPQHF. The CDR3 nucleotides are TGTGCCAGCAGCGACTTTTGGACAGGGGGACTCAATCAGCCCCAGCATTTT.

Only one count was recorded for this clone. V is TRBV18 and J is TRBJ1-1; D is perhaps TRBD1 (6 bases). This CDR3 spans 15 amino acids. CDR1 and CDR2 (germline): KGHSH, LQKENI. The V and J ends lost 4 bases and 4 bases respectively, with 16 bases between them. The DNA for the CDR3 is TGTGCCAGCTCACGCCAGGGGAACAAGGGCACTGAAGCTTTCTTT. Translated, it gives CASSRQGNKGTEAFF.

The chain links TRBV19 to TRBJ1-3; possibly TRBD1 for D (5 bases). The V gene lost 4 bases and the J gene lost 0 bases, with 7 bases spanning the gap. Germline V gene sequence: CDR1 LNHDA, CDR2 SQIVND (reference sequence). The CDR3 loop spans 14 amino acids. As DNA, the CDR3 is TGTGCCAGTAGTAGACAGAGCTCTGGAAACACCATATATTTT. It codes for CASSRQSSGNTIYF.

The V and J genes are TRBV5-1 and TRBJ2-1, with no clear D. The CDR3 covers 14 residues. Germline V gives CDR1 SGHRS, CDR2 YFSETQ. The V gene lost 1 base and the J gene lost 9 bases, with 14 bases spanning the gap. Here the CDR3 reads CASSLSQLPSEQFF. The CDR3 nucleotides read TGCGCCAGCAGCTTGTCTCAGCTGCCCAGTGAGCAGTTCTTC. Supplemented by reference TRBV5-1 and TRBJ2-1, the full variable domain reads KAGVTQTPRYLIKTRGQQVTLSCSPISGHRSVSWYQQTPGQGLQFLFEYFSETQRNKGNFPGRFSGRQFSNSRSEMNVSTLELGDSALYLCASSLSQLPSEQFFGPGTRLTVL.

The chain uses TRBV4-2 and TRBJ2-1; 11 bases fit TRBD2. J was trimmed by 12 bases and V by 0 bases; bases with no gene match: 7. CDR1 and CDR2 (germline): LGHNA, YNFKEQ. This CDR3 region has 15 residues. CDR3 sequence reads: CASSQDSGGAGRQFF. In DNA, the CDR3 is TGTGCCAGCAGCCAAGATAGCGGGGGGGCGGGTAGGCAGTTCTTC.

The gene calls are TRBV7-6 and TRBJ1-5; no clear D gene. V shed 5 bases and J shed 9 bases, with 11 bases lying between them. From germline, CDR1 is SGHVS and CDR2 FNYEAQ. This CDR3 has 12 residues. The CDR3 region is CASSRNNGPQHF. The CDR3 region has the DNA TGTGCCAGCAGCCGAAACAATGGGCCCCAGCATTTT.

This clone was seen just once. The J gene is TRBJ2-1, the V gene TRBV5-4; 12 nucleotides line up with TRBD2. This CDR3 has 16 amino acids. The junction had 3 bases not matched to a gene; V was cut back by 0 bases and J by 5 bases. The germline gives CDR1 SGHNT, CDR2 YYREEE (reference sequence). Written as DNA, the CDR3 is TGTGCCAGCAGCTTGGGACTAGCGGGGGCCGACAATGAGCAGTTCTTC. Protein: CASSLGLAGADNEQFF.

The CDR3 DNA reads as TGTGCCACCAGTGATTTAGGGACAGGGGGCGGCTATGGCTACACCTTC. Amino acid sequence: CATSDLGTGGGYGYTF. The J gene is TRBJ1-2, the V gene TRBV24-1; 12 nucleotides line up with TRBD1. The germline CDR1 and CDR2 sequences are KGHDR and SFDVKD. V dropped 1 base and J dropped 4; count of bases not matched to a gene: 3. The CDR3 runs 16 residues.

This sequence joins TRBV6-2 or TRBV6-3 and TRBJ1-6; D is undetermined. The CDR3 is 14 amino acids. The V gene lost 2 bases and the J gene lost 7 bases, with 9 bases spanning the gap. Germline CDR1 and CDR2: MNHEY and SVGEGT. CDR3 sequence (DNA): TGTGCCAGCAGTTACGCCCAGCGAAATTCACCCCTCCACTTT. It is translated as CASSYAQRNSPLHF.

V gene TRBV28 combines with J gene TRBJ1-4; D unresolved. This CDR3 spans 13 amino acids. From germline, CDR1 is MDHEN and CDR2 SYDVKM. V was shortened by 5 bases and J by 8 bases, with 12 bases between the two germline ends. In DNA form, the CDR3 reads TGTGCCAGCAGTCCACCTCGAGTCGAAAAACTGTTTTTT. Amino acid sequence: CASSPPRVEKLFF.

V is TRBV20-1 and J is TRBJ2-4; D is undetermined. Trimming stripped 3 bases from V and 0 bases from J, with 12 bases between. There are 15 residues in the CDR3. Germline loops: CDR1 DFQATT, CDR2 SNEGSKA (reference sequence). The DNA for the CDR3 is TGCAGTGCTAGTGTGGCTCATTTAGCCAAAAACATTCAGTACTTC. Translation gives CSASVAHLAKNIQYF.